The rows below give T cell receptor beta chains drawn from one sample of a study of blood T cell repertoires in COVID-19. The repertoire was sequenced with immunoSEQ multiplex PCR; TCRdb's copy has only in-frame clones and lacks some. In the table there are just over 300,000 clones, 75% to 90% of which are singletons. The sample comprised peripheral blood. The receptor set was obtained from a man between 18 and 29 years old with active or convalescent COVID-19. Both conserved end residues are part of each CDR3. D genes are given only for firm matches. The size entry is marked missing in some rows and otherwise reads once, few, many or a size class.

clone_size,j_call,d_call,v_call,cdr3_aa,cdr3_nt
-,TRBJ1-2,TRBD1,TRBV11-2,CASSPQGAGYGYTF,TGTGCCAGCAGCCCGCAGGGGGCGGGATATGGCTACACCTTC
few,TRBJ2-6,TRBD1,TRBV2,CASRGGQGSGANVLTF,TGTGCCAGCAGGGGGGGACAGGGTTCCGGGGCCAACGTCCTGACTTTC
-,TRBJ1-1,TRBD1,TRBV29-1,CSVVGYRGTADLNTEAFF,TGCAGCGTTGTGGGGTACCGTGGGACAGCGGATTTGAACACTGAAGCTTTCTTT
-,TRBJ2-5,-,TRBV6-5,CATLAMALQETQYF,TGTGCCACTCTAGCGATGGCCCTCCAAGAGACCCAGTACTTC
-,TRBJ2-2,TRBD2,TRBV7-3,CASSINIAGAGELFF,TGTGCCAGCAGCATAAACATAGCGGGAGCCGGGGAGCTGTTTTTT
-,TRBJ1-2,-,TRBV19,CASSIELSGYTF,TGTGCCAGTAGTATAGAATTGAGTGGCTACACCTTC
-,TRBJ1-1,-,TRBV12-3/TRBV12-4,CASSFPGITEAFF,TGTGCCAGCAGTTTTCCCGGGATAACTGAAGCTTTCTTT
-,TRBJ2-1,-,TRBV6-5,CASSFRSTGLYNEQFF,TGTGCCAGCAGTTTCAGATCAACGGGACTCTACAATGAGCAGTTCTTC
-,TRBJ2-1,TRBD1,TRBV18,CASSPPVGQGNYNEQFF,TGTGCCAGCTCACCACCGGTAGGACAGGGGAATTACAATGAGCAGTTCTTC
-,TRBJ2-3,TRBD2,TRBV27,CASSSRTSGRQTDTQYF,TGTGCCAGCAGTTCGCGGACTAGCGGGAGGCAGACAGATACGCAGTATTTT
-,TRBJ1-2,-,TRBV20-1,CSASFLDRLNYGYTF,TGCAGTGCTAGTTTTTTGGACAGACTTAACTATGGCTACACCTTC
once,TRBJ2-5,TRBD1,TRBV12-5,CASGWGTASETQYF,TGTGCTAGTGGTTGGGGGACAGCCAGCGAGACCCAGTACTTC
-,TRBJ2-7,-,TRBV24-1,CATSDGLFHEQYF,TGTGCCACCAGTGACGGACTATTCCACGAGCAGTACTTC
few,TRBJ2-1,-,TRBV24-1,CATSGQESSYNEQFF,TGTGCCACCAGTGGCCAGGAAAGCTCCTACAATGAGCAGTTCTTC